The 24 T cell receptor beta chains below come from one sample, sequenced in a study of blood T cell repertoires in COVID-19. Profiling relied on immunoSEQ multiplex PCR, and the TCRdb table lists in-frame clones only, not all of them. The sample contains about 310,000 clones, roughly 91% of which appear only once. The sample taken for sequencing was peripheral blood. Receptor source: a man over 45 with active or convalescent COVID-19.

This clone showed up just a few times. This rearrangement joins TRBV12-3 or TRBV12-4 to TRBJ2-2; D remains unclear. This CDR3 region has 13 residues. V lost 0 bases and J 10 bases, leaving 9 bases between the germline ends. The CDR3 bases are TGTGCCAGCAGTTTAGCCCATAGACAGGAGCTGTTTTTT. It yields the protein CASSLAHRQELFF.

The CDR3 region has the DNA TGTGCCACCCGACAGGGGAACTACGAGCAGTACTTC. Translated: CATRQGNYEQYF. The rearrangement uses TRBV6-5 and TRBJ2-7, with 8 bases that match TRBD1. CDR3 length equals 12 residues. Germline assignment: CDR1 MNHEY and CDR2 SVGAGI. The V and J ends lost 10 bases and 3 bases, in that order; junction bases with no gene match: 5.

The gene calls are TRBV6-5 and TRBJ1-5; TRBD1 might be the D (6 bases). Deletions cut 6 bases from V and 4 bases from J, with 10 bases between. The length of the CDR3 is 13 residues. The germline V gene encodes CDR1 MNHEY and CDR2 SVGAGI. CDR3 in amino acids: CASRGQQNQPQHF. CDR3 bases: TGTGCCAGCAGAGGACAGCAGAATCAGCCCCAGCATTTT.

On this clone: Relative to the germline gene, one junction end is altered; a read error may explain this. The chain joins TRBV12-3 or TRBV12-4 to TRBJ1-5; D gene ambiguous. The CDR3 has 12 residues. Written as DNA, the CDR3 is TGTGTCAGCAGTGTCGGTTTTCAGCCCCAGCATTTT. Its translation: CVSSVGFQPQHF.

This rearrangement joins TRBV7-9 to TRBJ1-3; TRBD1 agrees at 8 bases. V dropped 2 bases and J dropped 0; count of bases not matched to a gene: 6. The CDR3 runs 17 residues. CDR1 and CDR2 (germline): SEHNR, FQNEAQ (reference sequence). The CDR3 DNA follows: TGTGCCAGCAGCTTACCGCAGGGGGCGAGCTCTGGAAACACCATATATTTT. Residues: CASSLPQGASSGNTIYF.

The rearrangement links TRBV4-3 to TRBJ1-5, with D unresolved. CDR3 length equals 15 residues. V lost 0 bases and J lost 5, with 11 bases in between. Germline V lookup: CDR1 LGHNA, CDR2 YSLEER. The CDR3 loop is CASSQDLPGDQPQHF. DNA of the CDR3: TGCGCCAGCAGCCAAGATCTTCCGGGAGATCAGCCCCAGCATTTT.

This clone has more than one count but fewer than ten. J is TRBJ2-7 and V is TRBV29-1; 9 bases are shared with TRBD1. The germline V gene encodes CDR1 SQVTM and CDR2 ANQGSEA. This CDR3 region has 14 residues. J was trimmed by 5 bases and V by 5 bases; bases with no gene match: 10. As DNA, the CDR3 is TGCAGCGTTACGTCCGGACAGGGGTACGACGAGCAGTACTTC. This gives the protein CSVTSGQGYDEQYF.

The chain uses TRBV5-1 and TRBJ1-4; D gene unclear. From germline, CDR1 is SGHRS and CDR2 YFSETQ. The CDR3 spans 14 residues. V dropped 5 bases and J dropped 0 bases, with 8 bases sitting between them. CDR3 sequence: CASSRSATNEKLFF. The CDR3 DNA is TGCGCCAGCAGTAGAAGTGCAACTAATGAAAAACTGTTTTTT.

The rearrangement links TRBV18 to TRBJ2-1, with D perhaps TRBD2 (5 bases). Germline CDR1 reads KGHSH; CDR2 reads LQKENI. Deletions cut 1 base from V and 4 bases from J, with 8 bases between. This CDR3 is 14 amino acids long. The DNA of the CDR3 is TGTGCCAGCTCACCACTGGGAGAGTACAATGAGCAGTTCTTC. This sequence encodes CASSPLGEYNEQFF.

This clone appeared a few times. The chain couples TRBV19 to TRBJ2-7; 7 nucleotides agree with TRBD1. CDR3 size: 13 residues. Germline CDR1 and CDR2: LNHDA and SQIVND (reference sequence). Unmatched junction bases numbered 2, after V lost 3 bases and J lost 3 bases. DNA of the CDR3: TGTGCCAGTAGTATTAGACAGGGCTACGAGCAGTACTTC. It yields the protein CASSIRQGYEQYF. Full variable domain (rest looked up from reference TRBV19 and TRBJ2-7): DGGITQSPKYLFRKEGQNVTLSCEQNLNHDAMYWYRQDPGQGLRLIYYSQIVNDFQKGDIAEGYSVSREKKESFPLTVTSAQKNPTAFYLCASSIRQGYEQYFGPGTRLTVT.

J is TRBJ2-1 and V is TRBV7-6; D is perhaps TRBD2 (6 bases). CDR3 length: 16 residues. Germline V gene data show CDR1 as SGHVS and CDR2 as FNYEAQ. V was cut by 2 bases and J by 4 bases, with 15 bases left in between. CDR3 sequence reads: CASSLMSSAGYNEQFF. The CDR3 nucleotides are TGTGCCAGCAGCTTAATGTCTAGCGCCGGATACAATGAGCAGTTCTTC. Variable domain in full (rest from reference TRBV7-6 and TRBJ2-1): GAGVSQSPRYKVTKRGQDVALRCDPISGHVSLYWYRQALGQGPEFLTYFNYEAQQDKSGLPNDRFSAERPEGSISTLTIQRTEQRDSAMYRCASSLMSSAGYNEQFFGPGTRLTVL.

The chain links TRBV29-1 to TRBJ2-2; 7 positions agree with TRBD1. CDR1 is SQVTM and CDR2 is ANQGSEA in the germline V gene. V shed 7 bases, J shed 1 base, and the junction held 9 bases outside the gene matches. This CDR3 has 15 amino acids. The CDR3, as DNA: TGCAGCGCTCGAAACAGGGGCCAGAACACCGGGGAGCTGTTTTTT. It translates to CSARNRGQNTGELFF.

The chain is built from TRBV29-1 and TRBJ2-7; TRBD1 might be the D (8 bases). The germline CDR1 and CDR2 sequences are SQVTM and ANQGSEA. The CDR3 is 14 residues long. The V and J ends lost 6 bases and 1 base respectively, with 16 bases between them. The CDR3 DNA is TGCAGCGTCCAAACAGGGGGGGGTTCCTACGAGCAGTACTTC. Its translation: CSVQTGGGSYEQYF.

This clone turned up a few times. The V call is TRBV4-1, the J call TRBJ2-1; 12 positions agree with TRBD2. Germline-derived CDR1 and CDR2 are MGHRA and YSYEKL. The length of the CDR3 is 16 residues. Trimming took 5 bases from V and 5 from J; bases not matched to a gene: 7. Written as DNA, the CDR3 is TGCGCCAGCAGCGACCGACGACTAGCGGGAGACAATGAGCAGTTCTTC. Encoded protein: CASSDRRLAGDNEQFF.

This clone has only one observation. Written as DNA, the CDR3 is TGCGCCAGCAGCTCCTCCAGGACTAGCGGGGGCACAGATACGCAGTATTTT. The encoded protein is CASSSSRTSGGTDTQYF. The chain links TRBV5-1 to TRBJ2-3; TRBD2 agrees at 12 bases. Trimming took 3 bases from V and 1 from J; bases not matched to a gene: 6. The germline V gene has CDR1 SGHRS and CDR2 YFSETQ. This CDR3 comprises 17 residues.

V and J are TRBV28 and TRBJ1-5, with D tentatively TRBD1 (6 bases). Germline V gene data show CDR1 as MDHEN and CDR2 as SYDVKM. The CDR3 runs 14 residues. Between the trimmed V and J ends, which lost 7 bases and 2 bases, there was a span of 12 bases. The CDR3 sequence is CASNRVLGNQPQHF. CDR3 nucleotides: TGTGCCAGCAACAGGGTTCTCGGCAATCAGCCCCAGCATTTT.

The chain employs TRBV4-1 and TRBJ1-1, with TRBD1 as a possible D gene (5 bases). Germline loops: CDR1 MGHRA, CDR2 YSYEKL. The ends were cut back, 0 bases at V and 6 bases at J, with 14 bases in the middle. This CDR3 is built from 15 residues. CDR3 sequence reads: CASSQDTLTGAEAFF. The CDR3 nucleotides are TGCGCCAGCAGCCAAGATACCCTGACGGGGGCTGAAGCTTTCTTT.

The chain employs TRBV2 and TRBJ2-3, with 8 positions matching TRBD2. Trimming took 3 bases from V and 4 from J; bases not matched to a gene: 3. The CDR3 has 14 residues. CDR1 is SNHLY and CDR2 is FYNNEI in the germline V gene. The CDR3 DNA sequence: TGTGCCAGCAGTGACGGACTAGCAGCAGATACGCAGTATTTT. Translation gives CASSDGLAADTQYF.

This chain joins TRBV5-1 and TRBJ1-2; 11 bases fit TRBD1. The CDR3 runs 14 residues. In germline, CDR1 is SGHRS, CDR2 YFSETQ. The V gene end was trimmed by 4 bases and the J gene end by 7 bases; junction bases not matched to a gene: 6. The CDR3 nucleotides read TGCGCCAGCAGCGCGGGACAGGGGGTGATTGGCTACACCTTC. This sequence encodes CASSAGQGVIGYTF.

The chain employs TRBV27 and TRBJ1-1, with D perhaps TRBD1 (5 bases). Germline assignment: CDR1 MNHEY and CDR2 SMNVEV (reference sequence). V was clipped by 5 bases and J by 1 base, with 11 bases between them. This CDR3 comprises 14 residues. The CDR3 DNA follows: TGTGCCAGCAGTATACTAACAGGGAACACTGAAGCTTTCTTT. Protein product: CASSILTGNTEAFF.

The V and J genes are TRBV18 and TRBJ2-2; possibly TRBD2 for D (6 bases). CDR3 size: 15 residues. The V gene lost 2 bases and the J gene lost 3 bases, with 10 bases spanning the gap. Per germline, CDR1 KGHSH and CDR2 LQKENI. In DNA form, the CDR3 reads TGTGCCAGCTCACCAAATTCGGGGGACACCGGGGAGCTGTTTTTT. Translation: CASSPNSGDTGELFF.

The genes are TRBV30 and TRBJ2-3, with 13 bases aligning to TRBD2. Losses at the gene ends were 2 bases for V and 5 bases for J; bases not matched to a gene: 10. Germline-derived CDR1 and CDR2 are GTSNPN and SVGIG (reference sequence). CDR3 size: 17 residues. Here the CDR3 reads CAWSSGLAGVGGDTQYF. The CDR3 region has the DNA TGTGCCTGGAGTAGTGGACTAGCGGGAGTCGGGGGAGATACGCAGTATTTT.

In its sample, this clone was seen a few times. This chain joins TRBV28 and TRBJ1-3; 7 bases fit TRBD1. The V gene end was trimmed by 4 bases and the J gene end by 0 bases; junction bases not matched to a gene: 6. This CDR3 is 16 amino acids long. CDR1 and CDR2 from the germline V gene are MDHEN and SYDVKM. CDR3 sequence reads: CASSSTPGGSGNTIYF. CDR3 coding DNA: TGTGCCAGCAGTTCGACGCCAGGGGGCTCTGGAAACACCATATATTTT.

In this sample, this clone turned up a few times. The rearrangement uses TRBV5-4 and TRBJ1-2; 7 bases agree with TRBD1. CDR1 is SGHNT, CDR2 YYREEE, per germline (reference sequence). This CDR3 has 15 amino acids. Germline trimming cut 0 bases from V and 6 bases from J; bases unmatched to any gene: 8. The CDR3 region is CASSLAKTGKDGYTF. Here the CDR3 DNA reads TGTGCCAGCAGCTTGGCCAAGACAGGGAAAGATGGCTACACCTTC.